The clone carrying this T cell receptor beta chain has only one observation. The antigen is undetermined. This entry comes from a study of T cells in Graves' hyperthyroidism and ophthalmopathy. Study results and limitations: Most clonotypes expanded in the thyroid (above 0.001) were also present in blood.

Germline-derived CDR1 and CDR2 are SGHDN and FVKESK. The CDR3 is 15 residues long. V shed 4 bases, J shed 5 bases, and the junction held 7 bases outside the gene matches. The authors took PBMCs from 10 ml fresh peripheral blood. RNA transcripts gave rise to amplified TCR beta CDR3 regions. The HTBI primer set drove a first-round RT-PCR of the TCR CDR3. Using its own MiXCR run on the multiplex PCR reads, TCRdb lists one record per CDR3 protein. The sample comprises about 350,000 distinct CDR3 sequences, roughly a sixth of which are singletons, and 30% to 35% rests with the top ten. Sequencing was done on a sample of blood. The gene calls are TRBV14 and TRBJ2-1, with TRBD1 matching 8 bases. The sequence was obtained from a woman in her thirties with Graves' hyperthyroidism that later progressed to Graves' ophthalmopathy. CDR3 protein: CASSRQGLLNNEQFF. The CDR3 DNA is TGTGCCAGCAGCCGACAGGGGCTATTGAACAATGAGCAGTTCTTC.